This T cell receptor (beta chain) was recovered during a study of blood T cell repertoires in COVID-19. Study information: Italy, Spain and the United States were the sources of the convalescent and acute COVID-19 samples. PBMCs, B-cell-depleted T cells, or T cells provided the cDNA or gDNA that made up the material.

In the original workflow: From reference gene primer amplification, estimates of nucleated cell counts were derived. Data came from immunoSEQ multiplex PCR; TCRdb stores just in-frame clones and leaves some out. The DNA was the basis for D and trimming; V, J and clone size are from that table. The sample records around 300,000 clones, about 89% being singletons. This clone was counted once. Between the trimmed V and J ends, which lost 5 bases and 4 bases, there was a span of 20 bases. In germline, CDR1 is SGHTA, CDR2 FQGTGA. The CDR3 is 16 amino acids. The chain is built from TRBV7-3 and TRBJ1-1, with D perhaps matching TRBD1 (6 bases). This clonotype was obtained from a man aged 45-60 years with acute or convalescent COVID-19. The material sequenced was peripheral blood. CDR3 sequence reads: CASSPTGAGVGTEAFF. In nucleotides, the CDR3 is TGTGCCAGCAGCCCGACAGGAGCTGGGGTGGGCACTGAAGCTTTCTTT.